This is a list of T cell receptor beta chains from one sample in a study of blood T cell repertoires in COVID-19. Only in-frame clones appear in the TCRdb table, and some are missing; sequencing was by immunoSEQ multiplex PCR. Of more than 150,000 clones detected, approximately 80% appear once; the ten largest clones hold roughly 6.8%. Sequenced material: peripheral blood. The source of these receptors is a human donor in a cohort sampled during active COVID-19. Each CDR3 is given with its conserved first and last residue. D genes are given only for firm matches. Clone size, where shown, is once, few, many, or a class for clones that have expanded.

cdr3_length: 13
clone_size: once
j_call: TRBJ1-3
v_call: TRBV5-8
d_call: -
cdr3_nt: TGTGCCAGCAGCTTGCGGGGAGGAAACACCATATATTTT
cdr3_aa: CASSLRGGNTIYF

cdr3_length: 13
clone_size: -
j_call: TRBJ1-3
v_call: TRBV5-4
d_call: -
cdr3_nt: TGTGCCAGCTACCGCCAGGGGGGAAACACCATATATTTT
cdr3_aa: CASYRQGGNTIYF

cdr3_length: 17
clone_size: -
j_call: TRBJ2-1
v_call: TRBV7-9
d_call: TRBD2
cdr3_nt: TGTGCCAGCAGCTCGCCGTTCTTAGCGGGGGGGCACAATGAGCAGTTCTTC
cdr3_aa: CASSSPFLAGGHNEQFF

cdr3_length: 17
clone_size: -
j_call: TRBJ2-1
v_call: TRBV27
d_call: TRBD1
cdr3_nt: TGTGCCAGCAGCCTCACCAGCGGGACAGGGTCCTACAATGAGCAGTTCTTC
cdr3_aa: CASSLTSGTGSYNEQFF

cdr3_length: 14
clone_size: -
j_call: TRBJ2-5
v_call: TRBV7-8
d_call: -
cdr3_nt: TGTGCCAGCAGGGCGATGGACAGCCAAGAGACCCAGTACTTC
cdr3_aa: CASRAMDSQETQYF

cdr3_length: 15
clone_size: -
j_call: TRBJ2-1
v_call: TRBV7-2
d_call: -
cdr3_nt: TGTGCCAGCAGCTTAGCGGCGGTCTCCTACAATGAGCAGTTCTTC
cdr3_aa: CASSLAAVSYNEQFF

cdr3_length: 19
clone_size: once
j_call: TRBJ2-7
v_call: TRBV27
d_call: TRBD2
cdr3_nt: TGTGCCAGCAGTTTATTTAGTGTGGGGAGCGGGGGTAGCTCCTACGAGCAGTACTTC
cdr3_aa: CASSLFSVGSGGSSYEQYF

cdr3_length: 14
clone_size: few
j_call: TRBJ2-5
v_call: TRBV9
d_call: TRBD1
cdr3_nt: TGTGCCAGCAGCGTCGGGACAGGGCAAGAGACCCAGTACTTC
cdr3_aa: CASSVGTGQETQYF

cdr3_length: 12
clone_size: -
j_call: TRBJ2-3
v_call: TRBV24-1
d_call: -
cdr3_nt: TGTGCCACCAGTGGACAGTCAGATACGCAGTATTTT
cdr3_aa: CATSGQSDTQYF

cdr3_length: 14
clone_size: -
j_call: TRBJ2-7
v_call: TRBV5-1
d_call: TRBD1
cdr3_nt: TGCGCCAGCAGCTTGGGACAGGGGGTCTACGAGCAGTACTTC
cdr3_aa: CASSLGQGVYEQYF

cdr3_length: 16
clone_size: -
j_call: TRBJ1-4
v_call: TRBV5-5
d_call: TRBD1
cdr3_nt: TGTGCCAGCAGCTCGCGGGACAGGGAGGAGGATGAAAAACTGTTTTTT
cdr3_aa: CASSSRDREEDEKLFF

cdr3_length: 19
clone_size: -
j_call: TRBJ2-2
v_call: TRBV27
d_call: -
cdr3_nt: TGTGCCAGCAGTCATATGGAAACGACAGGTGGTTGGCACACCGGGGAGCTGTTTTTT
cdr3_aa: CASSHMETTGGWHTGELFF

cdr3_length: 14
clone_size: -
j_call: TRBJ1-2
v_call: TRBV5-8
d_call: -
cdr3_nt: TGTGCCAGCAGCTTGGGAGGCGCCAACTATGGCTACACCTTC
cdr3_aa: CASSLGGANYGYTF

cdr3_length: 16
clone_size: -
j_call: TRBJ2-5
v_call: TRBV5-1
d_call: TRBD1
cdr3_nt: TGCGCCAGCAGCCTACCGAGTGAAACAGGGGAAGAGACCCAGTACTTC
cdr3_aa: CASSLPSETGEETQYF

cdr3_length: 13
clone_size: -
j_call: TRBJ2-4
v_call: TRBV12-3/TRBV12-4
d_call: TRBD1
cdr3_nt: TGTGCCAGCGGGAACAGGGGTGGGGACATTCAGTACTTC
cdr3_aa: CASGNRGGDIQYF

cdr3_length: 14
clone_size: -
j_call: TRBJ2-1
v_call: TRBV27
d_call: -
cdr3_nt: TGTGCCAGCAGTTTATTAGGCCTAGCCAGTGAGCAGTTCTTC
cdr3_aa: CASSLLGLASEQFF

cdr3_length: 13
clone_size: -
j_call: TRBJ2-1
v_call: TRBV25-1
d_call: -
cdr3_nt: TGTGCCAGCAGTGGTTGGCCCGGGAATGAGCAGTTCTTC
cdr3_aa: CASSGWPGNEQFF

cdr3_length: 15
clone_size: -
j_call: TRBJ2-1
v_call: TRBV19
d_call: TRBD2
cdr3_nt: TGTGCCAGTAGTATCTCGGCGGGGGGGTACAATGAGCAGTTCTTC
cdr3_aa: CASSISAGGYNEQFF

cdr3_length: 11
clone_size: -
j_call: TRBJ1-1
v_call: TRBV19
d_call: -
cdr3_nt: TGTGCCAGTAGTGCACAGGGTGAAGCTTTCTTT
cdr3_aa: CASSAQGEAFF

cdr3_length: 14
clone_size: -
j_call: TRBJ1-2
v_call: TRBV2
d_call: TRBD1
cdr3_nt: TGTGCCAGCAATACCGGGACAGCGACGTATGGCTACACCTTC
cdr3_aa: CASNTGTATYGYTF

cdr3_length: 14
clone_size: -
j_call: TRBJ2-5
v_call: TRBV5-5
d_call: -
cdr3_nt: TGTGCCAGCAGCTTTACAGGGGGGGTGGAGACCCAGTACTTC
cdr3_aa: CASSFTGGVETQYF

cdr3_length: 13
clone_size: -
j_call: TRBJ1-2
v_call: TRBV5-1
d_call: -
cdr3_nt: TGCGCCAGCAGCTCAGGGACTTCGGCCGGCTACACCTTC
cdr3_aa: CASSSGTSAGYTF

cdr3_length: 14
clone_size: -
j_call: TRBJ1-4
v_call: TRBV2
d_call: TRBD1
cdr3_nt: TGTGCCAGCAGTGACAACAGGGGGAGTGAAAAACTGTTTTTT
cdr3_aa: CASSDNRGSEKLFF

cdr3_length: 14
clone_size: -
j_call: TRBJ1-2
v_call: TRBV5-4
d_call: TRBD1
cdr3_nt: TGTGCCAGCAGCTTGGGGGACAGCCACTATGGCTACACCTTC
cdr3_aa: CASSLGDSHYGYTF

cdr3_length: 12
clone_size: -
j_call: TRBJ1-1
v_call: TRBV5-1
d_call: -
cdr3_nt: TGCGCCAGCAGCCAGGCAAACACTGAAGCTTTCTTT
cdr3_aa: CASSQANTEAFF

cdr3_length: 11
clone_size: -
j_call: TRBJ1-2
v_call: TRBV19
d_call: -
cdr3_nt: TGTGCCATTTGGGCAAGAGATGGCTACACCTTC
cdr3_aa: CAIWARDGYTF

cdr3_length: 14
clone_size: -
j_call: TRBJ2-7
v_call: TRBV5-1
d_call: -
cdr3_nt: TGCGCCAGCAGCGCCGTCACAGGGAGGGACGAGCAGTACTTC
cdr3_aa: CASSAVTGRDEQYF

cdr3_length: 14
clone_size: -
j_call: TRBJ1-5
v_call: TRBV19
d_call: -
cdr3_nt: TGTGCCAGTAGACTTTACCAGGGCAATCAGCCCCAGCATTTT
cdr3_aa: CASRLYQGNQPQHF

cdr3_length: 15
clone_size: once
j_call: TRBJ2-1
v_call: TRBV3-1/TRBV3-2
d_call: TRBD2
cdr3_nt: TGTGCCAGCAGCCAAGTCCTAGCGGCTAACAATGAGCAGTTCTTC
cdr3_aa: CASSQVLAANNEQFF

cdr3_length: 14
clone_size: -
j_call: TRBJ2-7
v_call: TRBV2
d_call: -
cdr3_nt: TGTGCCAGCACCCGGGTTGTTTCGGACTCTGAGCAGTACTTC
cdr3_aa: CASTRVVSDSEQYF

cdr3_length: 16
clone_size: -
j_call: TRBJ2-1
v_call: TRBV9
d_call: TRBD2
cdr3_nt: TGTGCCAGCAGCTACCTAGCGGGACCAGCGGGAGATGAGCAGTTCTTC
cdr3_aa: CASSYLAGPAGDEQFF

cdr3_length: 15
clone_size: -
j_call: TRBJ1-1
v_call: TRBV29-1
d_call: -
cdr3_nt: TGCAGCGTGACCCCGGACAGTCAAGGGAACACTGAAGCTTTCTTT
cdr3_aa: CSVTPDSQGNTEAFF

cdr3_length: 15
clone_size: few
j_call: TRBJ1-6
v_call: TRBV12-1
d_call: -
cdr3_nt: -
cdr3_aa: CASSFALGNCSPLHF

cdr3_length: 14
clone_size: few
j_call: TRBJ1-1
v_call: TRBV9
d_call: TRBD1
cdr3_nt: TGTGCCAGCAGCAAGGGACAGGTTGGCACTGAAGCTTTCTTT
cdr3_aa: CASSKGQVGTEAFF

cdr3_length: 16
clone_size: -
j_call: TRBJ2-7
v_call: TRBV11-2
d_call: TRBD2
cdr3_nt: TGTGCCAGCAGCTTGGAATACAGCGGGGGGACCTACGAGCAGTACTTC
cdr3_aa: CASSLEYSGGTYEQYF

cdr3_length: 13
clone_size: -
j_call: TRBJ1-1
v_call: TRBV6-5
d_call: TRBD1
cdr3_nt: TGTGCCAGCACCAGGGGGGAGGACACTGAAGCTTTCTTT
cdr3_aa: CASTRGEDTEAFF

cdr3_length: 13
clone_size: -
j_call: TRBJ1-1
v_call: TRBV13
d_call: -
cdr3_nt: TGTGCCAGCAGCCCCGGCAGGGGAACTGAAGCTTTCTTT
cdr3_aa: CASSPGRGTEAFF

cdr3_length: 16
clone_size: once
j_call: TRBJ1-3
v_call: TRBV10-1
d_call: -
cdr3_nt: TGCGCCAGCAGTGAGTCGGGGGGGGCAGCGGGAAACACCATATATTTT
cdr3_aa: CASSESGGAAGNTIYF

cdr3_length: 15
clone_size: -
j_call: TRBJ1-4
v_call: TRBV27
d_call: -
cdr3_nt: TGTGCCAGCAGTTTATTCCGGGGTCCACGGGAAAAACTGTTTTTT
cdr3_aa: CASSLFRGPREKLFF

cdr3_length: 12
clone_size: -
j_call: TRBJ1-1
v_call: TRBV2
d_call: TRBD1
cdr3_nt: TGTGCCAGCAGGACAGGGTACACTGAAGCTTTCTTT
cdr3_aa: CASRTGYTEAFF

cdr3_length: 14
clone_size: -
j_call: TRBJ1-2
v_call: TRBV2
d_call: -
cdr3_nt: TGTGCCAGCAGTGAATTGGTCGGTGACTATGGCTACACCTTC
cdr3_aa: CASSELVGDYGYTF